This T cell receptor beta chain originates from a study of T cell responses to AZD1222 COVID-19 vaccine. With regard to this clone: Its target is not known.

The repertoire was sequenced with immunoSEQ multiplex PCR; TCRdb's copy has only in-frame clones and lacks some. This repertoire shows around 110,000 clones, approximately 90% found once; its top ten account for around 1.5%. The CDR3 spans 11 residues. Trimming left V 5 bases short and J 5 bases short, with 6 bases between. Notes on the study in general: Baseline seropositivity characterized only a handful of AZD1222 recipients. It was only after the peak T cell response that any repertoires were sampled. Donors were chiefly white British, with a greater number of females, and clonal diversity was perhaps underestimated.

This receptor was identified in an adult in good health. The chain couples TRBV12-3 or TRBV12-4 to TRBJ1-1; D is unresolved. Sequencing used peripheral blood, obtained on day 0 of AZD1222 vaccination. In nucleotides, the CDR3 is TGTGCCAGCAGTCGCCGTACTGAAGCTTTCTTT. It is translated as CASSRRTEAFF.